Listed below are T cell receptor beta chains from one sample, sequenced in a study of shared clonotypes between healthy human individuals. Sequencing used immunoSEQ multiplex PCR; TCRdb keeps in-frame clones, though not all of them. The repertoire holds 950,000 to 1,300,000 clones, with approximately 72% as singletons. The sequenced sample was memory CD4+ T cells sorted from blood. The receptors were gathered from a man aged 18 to 30 in good health. Both conserved end residues are part of each CDR3. The order of the fields is D gene, V gene, clone size, J gene, CDR3 DNA, CDR3 protein. D genes are given only for firm matches. Clone size is given for some rows only: seen once, a few or many times, or a class if the clone is expanded.

-	TRBV28	once	TRBJ2-7	TGTGCCAGCAGTTTATCGGCATCCTACGAGCAGTACTTC	CASSLSASYEQYF
TRBD2	TRBV6-4	-	TRBJ2-1	TGTGCCAGCAGTATTTCGGGAGGACACAATGAGCAGTTCTTC	CASSISGGHNEQFF
-	TRBV18	few	TRBJ2-7	TGTGCCAGCTCCCCGCGGGCAGGGGGGGACGAGCAGTACTTC	CASSPRAGGDEQYF
-	TRBV9	-	TRBJ2-3	TGTGCCAGCAGCGTATGGGGACTTCTCACAGATACGCAGTATTTT	CASSVWGLLTDTQYF
TRBD2	TRBV7-2	-	TRBJ2-7	TGTGCCAGCAGCTCGGGCAGCGGGACCCCCTACGAGCAGTACTTC	CASSSGSGTPYEQYF
TRBD1	TRBV2	-	TRBJ2-1	TGTGCCAGCAGACCCCCGGGACAGGGCTCCTACAATGAGCAGTTCTTC	CASRPPGQGSYNEQFF
-	TRBV6-1	-	TRBJ2-7	TGTGCCAGCAGTAGAACAGGTCCGGCCTACGAGCAGTACTTC	CASSRTGPAYEQYF
-	TRBV2	many	TRBJ2-1	TGTGCCAGCAGTATCGTATACGGTGAGCAGTTCTTC	CASSIVYGEQFF
-	TRBV7-2	-	TRBJ1-4	TGTGCCAGCAGCTTAGCCCCCTGGGCCGGTGAAAAACTGTTTTTT	CASSLAPWAGEKLFF
-	TRBV14	-	TRBJ2-6	TGTGCCAGCAGCTCCCGACCTACAGGGTTCTCTGGGGCCAACGTCCTGACTTTC	CASSSRPTGFSGANVLTF
TRBD2	TRBV5-1	-	TRBJ2-3	TGCGCCAGCAGCTTAACGGGACTAGCGCCCACAGATACGCAGTATTTT	CASSLTGLAPTDTQYF
-	TRBV6-1	-	TRBJ2-7	TGTGCCAGCACCGAAAGGGGAGAGCAGTACTTC	CASTERGEQYF
TRBD2	TRBV2	once	TRBJ2-7	TGTGCCAGCAGACCCCTAGCGGGAGGGCCGTGGGGGGAGCAGTACTTC	CASRPLAGGPWGEQYF
-	TRBV18	-	TRBJ1-1	TGTGCCAGCTCGCTGGGACAGAACACTGAAGCTTTCTTT	CASSLGQNTEAFF
TRBD2	TRBV7-9	-	TRBJ2-1	TGTGCCAGCAGCTCCAGCGCGGGAGGGGGCCACTCCTACAATGAGCAGTTCTTC	CASSSSAGGGHSYNEQFF
-	TRBV5-6	-	TRBJ2-2	TGTGCCAGCAGCTTCGAACAGAACACCGGGGAGCTGTTTTTT	CASSFEQNTGELFF
TRBD1	TRBV5-1	-	TRBJ2-5	TGCGCCAGCAGCCCTGGGACAGGGTACCCCTACTTGCAAGAGACCCAGTACTTC	CASSPGTGYPYLQETQYF
-	TRBV2	once	TRBJ2-3	TGTGCCAGCAGTGTTGATCTGGGCACAGATACGCAGTATTTT	CASSVDLGTDTQYF
-	TRBV5-6	few	TRBJ1-1	TGTGCCAGCAGCTTGGACAGGGAGACCACTGAAGCTTTCTTT	CASSLDRETTEAFF
-	TRBV5-1	once	TRBJ2-7	TGCGCCAGCAGCGAGCAGATAACGGAGACCTACGAGCAGTACTTC	CASSEQITETYEQYF
-	TRBV11-2	many	TRBJ1-4	TGTGCCAGCAGCTTAGATCGAGGGCCCCGTAATGAAAAACTGTTTTTT	CASSLDRGPRNEKLFF
TRBD2	TRBV5-4	-	TRBJ2-5	TGTGCCAGCAGCCCAACTTGGGGGGGTCGACAAGAGACCCAGTACTTC	CASSPTWGGRQETQYF
-	TRBV7-2	-	TRBJ1-5	TGTGCCGGCAGCCCCGGTGGGAGGACGGATCAGCCCCAGCATTTT	CAGSPGGRTDQPQHF
TRBD2	TRBV11-2	-	TRBJ2-3	TGTGCCAGCAGCTTGACTAGCGGGAAAGATACGCAGTATTTT	CASSLTSGKDTQYF
TRBD2	TRBV6-4	-	TRBJ2-3	TGTGCCAGCAGTTTAGCGGGGGGCACAGATACGCAGTATTTT	CASSLAGGTDTQYF
-	TRBV6-5	-	TRBJ1-5	TGTGCCAGCAGTCGGGGTCAGGGCGTAAGTCAGCCCCAGCATTTT	CASSRGQGVSQPQHF
-	TRBV19	-	TRBJ1-1	TGTGCCAGTACGCGGGACGCGGGGCTCTCGAACACTGAAGCTTTCTTT	CASTRDAGLSNTEAFF
-	TRBV18	-	TRBJ2-2	TGTGCCAGCTCACCACGGCAGGGGCGTTTGCCCGGGGAGCTGTTTTTT	CASSPRQGRLPGELFF
-	TRBV5-1	-	TRBJ2-7	TGCGCCAGCAGCTCTCTTTCCGAGCAGTACTTC	CASSSLSEQYF
TRBD1	TRBV5-4	-	TRBJ2-1	TGTGCCAGCAGCACAAGAGGGGGCATTTCCTACAATGAGCAGTTCTTC	CASSTRGGISYNEQFF
-	TRBV18	-	TRBJ2-3	TGTGCCAGCTCACTCGGGACCTACGGGGATACGCAGTATTTT	CASSLGTYGDTQYF
-	TRBV6-1	-	TRBJ1-5	TGTGCCAGCAGTGAAATTGGGGGTATAGCAAGTCAGCCCCAGCATTTT	CASSEIGGIASQPQHF
TRBD2	TRBV7-9	-	TRBJ2-5	TGTGCCAGCAGCACCCGCGGGGGGGCAGAGACCCAGTACTTC	CASSTRGGAETQYF
-	TRBV19	-	TRBJ2-3	TGTGCCAGTAGTACCATCTTTGGGAGAGAATTCACAGATACGCAGTATTTT	CASSTIFGREFTDTQYF
TRBD1	TRBV18	-	TRBJ1-2	TGTGCCAGCTCACCAGAGGGTGACAGGGGTTTTTATGGCTACACCTTC	CASSPEGDRGFYGYTF
TRBD2	TRBV7-2	-	TRBJ2-3	TGTGCCAGCAGCGCGGGGACTAGCGGGAATATAGATACGCAGTATTTT	CASSAGTSGNIDTQYF
-	TRBV11-2	-	TRBJ1-1	TGTGCCAGCAGCCTAGCGGGGGGCCGGGTAAACACTGAAGCTTTCTTT	CASSLAGGRVNTEAFF
TRBD1	TRBV5-1	-	TRBJ1-1	TGCGCCAGCAGCTTACAGGGGACTGAAGCTTTCTTT	CASSLQGTEAFF
TRBD1	TRBV5-6	-	TRBJ1-2	TGTGCCAGCAGCTTGGCAGGGGGAGGGGGCTACACCTTC	CASSLAGGGGYTF
-	TRBV5-4	-	TRBJ1-1	TGTGCCAGCAGCGCCTGGGACGGGCGAGAAGCTTTCTTT	CASSAWDGREAFF
-	TRBV5-6	-	TRBJ2-7	TGTGCCAGCAGTTTTAGCAGGGGCGGCGAGCAGTACTTC	CASSFSRGGEQYF
TRBD2	TRBV5-1	-	TRBJ2-5	TGCGCCAGCAGAACGGGACTAGTGGGAGAGACCCAGTACTTC	CASRTGLVGETQYF
-	TRBV7-9	once	TRBJ2-3	TGTGCCAGCAGCCCGTCACCCGCCCGGGGGTACAGGACAGATACGCAGTATTTT	CASSPSPARGYRTDTQYF
-	TRBV5-4	once	TRBJ1-2	TGTGCCGGGAGTATGGACGGGAACTATGGCTACACCTTC	CAGSMDGNYGYTF
TRBD2	TRBV9	few	TRBJ2-3	TGTGCCAGCAGCCCCGTGAGGGGAGGGGATACGCAGTATTTT	CASSPVRGGDTQYF